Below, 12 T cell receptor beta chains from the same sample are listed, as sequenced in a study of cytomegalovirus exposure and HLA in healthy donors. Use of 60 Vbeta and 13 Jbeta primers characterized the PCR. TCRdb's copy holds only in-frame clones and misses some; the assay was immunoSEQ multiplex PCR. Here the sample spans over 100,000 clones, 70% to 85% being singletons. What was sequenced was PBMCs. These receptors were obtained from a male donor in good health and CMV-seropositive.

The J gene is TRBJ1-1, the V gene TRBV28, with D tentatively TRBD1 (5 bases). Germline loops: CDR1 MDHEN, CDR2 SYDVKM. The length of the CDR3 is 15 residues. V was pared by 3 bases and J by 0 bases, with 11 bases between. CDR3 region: CASSFRQLLNTEAFF. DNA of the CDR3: TGTGCCAGCAGTTTTCGACAGCTCCTGAACACTGAAGCTTTCTTT.

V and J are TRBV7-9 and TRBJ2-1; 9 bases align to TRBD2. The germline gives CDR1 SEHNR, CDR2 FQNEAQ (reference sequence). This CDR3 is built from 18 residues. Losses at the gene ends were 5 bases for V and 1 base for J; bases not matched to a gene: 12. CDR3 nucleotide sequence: TGTGCCAGCAGCCCCCAGGGGGGCGGGGGGGCTTCCTACAATGAGCAGTTCTTC. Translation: CASSPQGGGGASYNEQFF.

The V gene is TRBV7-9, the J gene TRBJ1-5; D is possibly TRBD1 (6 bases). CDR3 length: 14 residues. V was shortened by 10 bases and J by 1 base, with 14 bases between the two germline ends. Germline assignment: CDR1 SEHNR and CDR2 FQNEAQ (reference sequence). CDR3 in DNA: TGTGCCACTTCGGGACAAATGAGCAATCAGCCCCAGCATTTT. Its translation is CATSGQMSNQPQHF.

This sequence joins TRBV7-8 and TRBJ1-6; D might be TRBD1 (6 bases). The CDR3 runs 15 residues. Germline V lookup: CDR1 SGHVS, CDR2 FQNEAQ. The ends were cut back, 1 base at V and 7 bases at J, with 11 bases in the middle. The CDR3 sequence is CASSLDTGSNSPLHF. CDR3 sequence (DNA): TGTGCCAGCAGCTTAGATACAGGGTCGAATTCACCCCTCCACTTT. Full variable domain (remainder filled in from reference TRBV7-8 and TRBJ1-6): GAGVSQSPRYKVAKRGQDVALRCDPISGHVSLFWYQQALGQGPEFLTYFQNEAQLDKSGLPSDRFFAERPEGSVSTLKIQRTQQEDSAVYLCASSLDTGSNSPLHFGNGTRLTVT.

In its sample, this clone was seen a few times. CDR3 region: CTSSQGTVAGCGYTF. DNA for the CDR3: TGCACCAGCAGCCAAGGGACAGTCGCGGGCTGTGGCTACACCTTC. V usage is TRBV1 and J usage is TRBJ1-2; no DNA check was done on the table's D call, TRBD1. TRBV1 counts as a pseudogene. The CDR3 runs to 15 residues.

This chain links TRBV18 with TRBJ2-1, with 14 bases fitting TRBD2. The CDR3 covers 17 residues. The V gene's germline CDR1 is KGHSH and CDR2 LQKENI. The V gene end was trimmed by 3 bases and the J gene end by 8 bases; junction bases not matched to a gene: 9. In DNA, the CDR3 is TGTGCCAGCTCACCCGCCGCGGGACTAGCGGGAGCTGATGAGCAGTTCTTC. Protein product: CASSPAAGLAGADEQFF.

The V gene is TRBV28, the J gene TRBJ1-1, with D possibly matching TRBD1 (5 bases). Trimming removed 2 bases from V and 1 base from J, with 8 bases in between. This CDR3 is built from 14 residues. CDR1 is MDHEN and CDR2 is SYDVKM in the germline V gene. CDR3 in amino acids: CASSLVGQNTEAFF. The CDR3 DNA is TGTGCCAGCAGTTTAGTCGGACAGAACACTGAAGCTTTCTTT.

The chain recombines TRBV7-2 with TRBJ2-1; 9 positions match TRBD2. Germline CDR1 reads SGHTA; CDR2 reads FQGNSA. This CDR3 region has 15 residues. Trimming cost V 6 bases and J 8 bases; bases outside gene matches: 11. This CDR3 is CASSIRTSVVDEQFF. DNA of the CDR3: TGTGCCAGCAGTATTCGGACTAGCGTGGTAGATGAGCAGTTCTTC. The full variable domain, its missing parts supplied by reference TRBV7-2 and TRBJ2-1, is GAGVSQSPSNKVTEKGKDVELRCDPISGHTALYWYRQSLGQGLEFLIYFQGNSAPDKSGLPSDRFSAERTGGSVSTLTIQRTQQEDSAVYLCASSIRTSVVDEQFFGPGTRLTVL.

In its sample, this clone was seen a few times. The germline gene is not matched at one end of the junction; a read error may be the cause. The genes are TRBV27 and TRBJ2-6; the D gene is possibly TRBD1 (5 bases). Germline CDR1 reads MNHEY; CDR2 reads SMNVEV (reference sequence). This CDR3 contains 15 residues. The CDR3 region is CASSSTNSGANGLTF. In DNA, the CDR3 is TGTGCCAGCAGTTCGACGAACTCTGGGGCCAACGGCCTGACTTTC.

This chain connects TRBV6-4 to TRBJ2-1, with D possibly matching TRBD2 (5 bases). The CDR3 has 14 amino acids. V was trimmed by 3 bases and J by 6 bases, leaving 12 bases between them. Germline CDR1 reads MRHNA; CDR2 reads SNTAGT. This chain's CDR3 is CASSDQAGLNEQFF. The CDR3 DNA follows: TGTGCCAGCAGTGATCAGGCGGGCCTCAATGAGCAGTTCTTC.

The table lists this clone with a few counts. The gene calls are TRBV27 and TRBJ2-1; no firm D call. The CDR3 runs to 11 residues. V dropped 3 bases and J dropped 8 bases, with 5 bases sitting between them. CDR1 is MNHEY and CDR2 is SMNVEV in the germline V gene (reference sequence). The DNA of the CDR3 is TGTGCCAGCAGTTTTCGGGATGAGCAGTTCTTC. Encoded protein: CASSFRDEQFF.

The chain's CDR3 is CASSLSLAGWYNEQFF. CDR3 nucleotide sequence: TGTGCCAGCAGTTTGTCACTAGCGGGATGGTACAATGAGCAGTTCTTC. The chain is built from TRBV27 and TRBJ2-1, with 10 bases fitting TRBD2. V was clipped by 3 bases and J by 4 bases; unmatched bases: 6. Looked up from germline, CDR1 is MNHEY and CDR2 is SMNVEV (reference sequence). The CDR3 contains 16 residues.